These 17 T cell receptor beta chains were sequenced from one sample in a study of blood T cell repertoires in COVID-19. Clones were read by immunoSEQ multiplex PCR, and TCRdb kept only the in-frame ones, dropping some. The data show fewer than 300,000 clones, roughly 80% seen once. Material for sequencing was PBMCs or T cells enriched from blood (not recorded which). The receptors shown here come from a man aged 40-49 years who had been exposed to COVID-19.

This clone was detected a few times. The chain employs TRBV25-1 and TRBJ2-1; the match to TRBD2 covers 11 bases. The V gene end was trimmed by 1 base and the J gene end by 8 bases; junction bases not matched to a gene: 4. CDR3 length: 15 residues. Germline CDR1 is MGHDK and CDR2 is SYGVNS. CDR3 loop: CASSESSGRWDEQFF. CDR3 nucleotide sequence: TGTGCCAGCAGTGAATCTAGCGGGAGGTGGGATGAGCAGTTCTTC.

The chain joins TRBV30 to TRBJ2-3; maybe TRBD1 (6 bases). The V and J ends lost 5 bases and 0 bases respectively, with 9 bases between them. The CDR3 is made up of 13 amino acids. Germline assignment: CDR1 GTSNPN and CDR2 SVGIG (reference sequence). CDR3 DNA: TGTGCCTGGGCTCAGGGGAGCACAGATACGCAGTATTTT. Its translation is CAWAQGSTDTQYF.

The J gene is TRBJ1-2, the V gene TRBV18, with unresolved D. The CDR3 is 15 residues long. Trimming shortened V by 2 bases and J by 0 bases, and 10 bases separated the two germline ends. Germline-derived CDR1 and CDR2 are KGHSH and LQKENI. CDR3 loop: CASSPVTPSNYGYTF. In DNA, the CDR3 is TGTGCCAGCTCACCAGTGACACCGTCTAACTATGGCTACACCTTC.

This chain connects TRBV30 to TRBJ2-2, with a tentative D call TRBD2 (5 bases). Germline assignment: CDR1 GTSNPN and CDR2 SVGIG (reference sequence). The CDR3 sequence is 14 residues long. V gave up 1 base and J gave up 7 bases, with 13 bases separating them. The CDR3 DNA reads TGTGCCTGGAGTGCAGGACTGACTATCGGGGAGCTGTTTTTT. This sequence encodes CAWSAGLTIGELFF.

The V call is TRBV5-4, the J call TRBJ2-3; 14 bases align to TRBD2. V gave up 2 bases and J gave up 2 bases; unmatched junction bases: 7. The CDR3 consists of 18 residues. Germline assignment: CDR1 SGHNT and CDR2 YYREEE (reference sequence). The CDR3 protein is CASSFDGLAGGFTDTQYF. CDR3 DNA sequence: TGTGCCAGCAGCTTCGACGGACTAGCGGGAGGTTTCACAGATACGCAGTATTTT.

The J gene is TRBJ1-1, the V gene TRBV18; D not resolved. The V end lost 5 bases, the J end lost 4 bases, and 20 bases lay between the germline ends. The V gene's germline CDR1 is KGHSH and CDR2 LQKENI. This CDR3 contains 16 residues. CDR3 loop: CASSGYIRSSGTEAFF. The CDR3 DNA sequence: TGTGCCAGCTCAGGCTATATCCGCTCTTCGGGCACTGAAGCTTTCTTT.

The V and J genes are TRBV19 and TRBJ1-5, with 8 bases fitting TRBD1. Germline-derived CDR1 and CDR2 are LNHDA and SQIVND (reference sequence). V was pared by 4 bases and J by 2 bases, with 7 bases of the junction left unmatched. The CDR3 totals 16 residues. CDR3: CASSNRGDFGNQPQHF. The DNA of the CDR3 is TGTGCCAGTAGTAACAGGGGGGATTTTGGCAATCAGCCCCAGCATTTT.

This chain's CDR3 is CASNARNNEQFF. The CDR3 nucleotides are TGTGCCAGCAATGCCAGAAACAATGAGCAGTTCTTC. The chain employs TRBV6-5 and TRBJ2-1; no firm D call. Per germline, CDR1 MNHEY and CDR2 SVGAGI. This CDR3 is 12 amino acids long. Trimming cost V 7 bases and J 5 bases, with 9 bases left between them.

This rearrangement joins TRBV30 to TRBJ1-3; 7 positions match TRBD1. The CDR3 contains 16 residues. With 3 bases clipped from V and 0 bases from J, the junction kept 8 bases outside the gene matches. The germline V gene has CDR1 GTSNPN and CDR2 SVGIG (reference sequence). CDR3 region: CAWRGTASISGNTIYF. The CDR3 bases are TGTGCCTGGAGAGGGACAGCCTCAATCTCTGGAAACACCATATATTTT.

The chain has TRBV19 and TRBJ2-2; D is possibly TRBD2 (5 bases). V lost 7 bases to trimming and J lost 0 bases, with 12 bases between them. Germline V lookup: CDR1 LNHDA, CDR2 SQIVND (reference sequence). The CDR3 extends over 15 amino acids. DNA of the CDR3: TGTGCCAGTAAGGGAGTAGCCTCGAACACCGGGGAGCTGTTTTTT. As protein: CASKGVASNTGELFF. Full variable domain (rest looked up from reference TRBV19 and TRBJ2-2): DGGITQSPKYLFRKEGQNVTLSCEQNLNHDAMYWYRQDPGQGLRLIYYSQIVNDFQKGDIAEGYSVSREKKESFPLTVTSAQKNPTAFYLCASKGVASNTGELFFGEGSRLTVL.

This sequence joins TRBV5-6 and TRBJ2-7, with 8 bases identical to TRBD2. The CDR3 runs 15 residues. Germline-derived CDR1 and CDR2 are SGHDT and YYEEEE. With 3 bases clipped from V and 5 bases from J, the junction kept 10 bases outside the gene matches. The CDR3 sequence is CASSYGTRGSHEQYF. The DNA of the CDR3 is TGTGCCAGCAGCTATGGGACTAGAGGGTCCCACGAGCAGTACTTC.

The chain is built from TRBV5-4 and TRBJ2-1; 9 nucleotides match TRBD1. Germline V CDR1 and CDR2: SGHNT, YYREEE (reference sequence). V shed 4 bases and J 15 bases; nucleotides not matched to a gene: 8. The CDR3 extends over 12 amino acids. CDR3 protein: CASSPGTGYPFF. The CDR3, as DNA: TGTGCCAGCAGCCCCGGGACAGGGTATCCGTTCTTC.

The genes are TRBV18 and TRBJ1-1; D is ambiguous. Germline lookup yields CDR1 KGHSH and CDR2 LQKENI. With 0 bases removed from V and 3 bases from J, the gap between germline ends came to 8 bases. This CDR3 has 14 amino acids. The CDR3 reads CASSPPVSHTEAFF. The CDR3 nucleotides read TGTGCCAGCTCACCACCGGTTAGTCACACTGAAGCTTTCTTT. The full variable domain, its missing parts supplied by reference TRBV18 and TRBJ1-1, is NAGVMQNPRHLVRRRGQEARLRCSPMKGHSHVYWYRQLPEEGLKFMVYLQKENIIDESGMPKERFSAEFPKEGPSILRIQQVVRGDSAAYFCASSPPVSHTEAFFGQGTRLTVV.

The gene calls are TRBV29-1 and TRBJ2-5, with 15 bases that match TRBD2. Germline V CDR1 and CDR2: SQVTM, ANQGSEA. V shed 6 bases and J 5 bases; nucleotides not matched to a gene: 13. This CDR3 is 17 amino acids long. The CDR3 nucleotides are TGCAGCGTCAACGGACTAGCGGGAGGGCAAGTGGGGGAGACCCAGTACTTC. Encoded protein: CSVNGLAGGQVGETQYF.

This chain links TRBV5-1 with TRBJ2-7; 12 positions match TRBD1. This CDR3 has 14 residues. Losses at the gene ends were 4 bases for V and 7 bases for J; bases not matched to a gene: 6. Germline loops: CDR1 SGHRS, CDR2 YFSETQ. The CDR3 loop reads CASSTGQGAYEQYF. The DNA of the CDR3 is TGCGCCAGCAGCACGGGACAGGGGGCGTATGAGCAGTACTTC.

This chain uses TRBV7-2 with TRBJ1-3; D uncertain. Germline CDR1 SGHTA, CDR2 FQGNSA. The V gene lost 5 bases and the J gene lost 7 bases, with 9 bases spanning the gap. The CDR3 spans 12 residues. CDR3 in DNA: TGTGCCAGCAGCCCGCCTCGGAACACCATATATTTT. Translation gives CASSPPRNTIYF.

CDR3 sequence (DNA): TGTGCCTGGAGTGTTTACCCGGAGGGGAGTGGCTACACCTTC. As protein: CAWSVYPEGSGYTF. This chain joins TRBV30 and TRBJ1-2, with D tentatively TRBD1 (5 bases). V gave up 0 bases and J gave up 7 bases, with 15 bases separating them. CDR1 and CDR2 from the germline V gene are GTSNPN and SVGIG (reference sequence). The CDR3 is made up of 14 amino acids.